This T cell receptor beta chain was retrieved from a study of T cell responses to AZD1222 COVID-19 vaccine. Study findings and constraints: The study found Spike-specific TCR breadth and depth rose after two AZD1222 doses.

Germline V gives CDR1 SQVTM, CDR2 ANQGSEA. V was clipped by 1 base and J by 2 bases, with 8 bases between them. CDR3 length: 14 residues. Only in-frame clones appear in the TCRdb table, and some are missing; sequencing was by immunoSEQ multiplex PCR. The sample includes under 150,000 clones, 85% to 95% of them seen just once. This clone came up a few times. The antigen remains undetermined. The chain combines TRBV29-1 with TRBJ2-2; the D gene is possibly TRBD1 (5 bases). The clonotype comes from an adult in good health. The material was peripheral blood, obtained on day 0 of AZD1222 vaccination. The CDR3 sequence: CSVEVQVNTGELFF. The CDR3 DNA reads as TGCAGCGTTGAAGTACAGGTTAACACCGGGGAGCTGTTTTTT.